Given below is one T cell receptor (beta chain) in context. The antigen is unknown. The data originate from a study of Ad26.COV2.S vaccination and SARS-CoV-2 variants. Using immunoSEQ multiplex PCR, the repertoire was profiled, and TCRdb retains in-frame clones only, with some absent. The sample has 75,000 to 100,000 clones; approximately 86% are singletons. V was trimmed by 2 bases and J by 4 bases, leaving 14 bases between them. Germline CDR1 is MGHDK and CDR2 is SYGVNS. The length of the CDR3 is 16 residues. Whole-study findings and limits: Across vaccine and placebo recipients, the breadth of non-spike TCRs was similar. Substantial response breadth was reportedly seen for spike-specific CD8+ and CD4+ T cells after vaccination. Responses of T cells in total may have been underestimated by the TCR breadth and depth analyses. While placebo recipients had lower spike-specific TCR breadth, vaccine recipients had more.

This sample comprised peripheral blood, obtained after recovery from COVID-19. V and J are TRBV25-1 and TRBJ2-2; the D call may be TRBD1 or TRBD2 (5 bases each). The clonotype originates from a human donor who had recovered from COVID-19. The CDR3 spells CASSEPRGPGTGELFF. The CDR3 bases are TGTGCCAGCAGTGAACCCCGGGGCCCGGGCACCGGGGAGCTGTTTTTT.